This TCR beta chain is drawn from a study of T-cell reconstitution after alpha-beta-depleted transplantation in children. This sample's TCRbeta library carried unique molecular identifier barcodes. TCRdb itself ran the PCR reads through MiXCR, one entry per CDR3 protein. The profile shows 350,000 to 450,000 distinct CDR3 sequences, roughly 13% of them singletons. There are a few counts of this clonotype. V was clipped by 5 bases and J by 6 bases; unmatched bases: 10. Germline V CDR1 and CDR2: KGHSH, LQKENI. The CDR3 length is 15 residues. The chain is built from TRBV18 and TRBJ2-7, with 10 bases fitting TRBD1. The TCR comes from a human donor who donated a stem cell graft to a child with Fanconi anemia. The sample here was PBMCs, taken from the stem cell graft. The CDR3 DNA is TGTGCCAGCTCAGCCGGGACAGGGGTTTCGTTCGAGCAGTACTTC. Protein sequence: CASSAGTGVSFEQYF. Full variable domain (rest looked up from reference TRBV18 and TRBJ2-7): NAGVMQNPRHLVRRRGQEARLRCSPMKGHSHVYWYRQLPEEGLKFMVYLQKENIIDESGMPKERFSAEFPKEGPSILRIQQVVRGDSAAYFCASSAGTGVSFEQYFGPGTRLTVT.